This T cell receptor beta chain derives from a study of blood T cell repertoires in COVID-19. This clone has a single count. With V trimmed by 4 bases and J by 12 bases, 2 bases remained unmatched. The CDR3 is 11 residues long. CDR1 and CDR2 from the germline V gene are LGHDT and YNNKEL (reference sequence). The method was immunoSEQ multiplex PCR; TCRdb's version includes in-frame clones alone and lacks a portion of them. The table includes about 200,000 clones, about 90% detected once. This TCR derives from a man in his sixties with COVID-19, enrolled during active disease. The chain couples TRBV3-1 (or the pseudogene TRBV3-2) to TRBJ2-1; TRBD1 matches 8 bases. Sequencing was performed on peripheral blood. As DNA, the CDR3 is TGTGCCAGCAGCCGTGACAGGGGGCAGTTCTTC. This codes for CASSRDRGQFF.